These T cell receptor beta chains were read from a single sample in a study of blood T cell repertoires in COVID-19. Sequencing was performed with immunoSEQ multiplex PCR; in TCRdb, only in-frame clones are kept and a portion is missing. The table shows 85,000 to 110,000 clones, with approximately 87% occurring only once. Sequencing was carried out using peripheral blood. The origin of the receptors is a human donor in a cohort sampled during active or convalescent COVID-19. Each CDR3 is given with its conserved first and last residue. The order of the fields is V gene, D gene, J gene, clone size, CDR3 DNA, CDR3 protein. A D gene is named only where the DNA matches it firmly. Clone sizes are given selectively: once, few, many, or a class where the clone is expanded.

>TRBV19|NA|TRBJ1-2|NA
TGTGCCACCCGCGGCGGTAATGGCTACACCTTC
CATRGGNGYTF
>TRBV5-1|TRBD1|TRBJ2-3|NA
TGCGCCAGCACCCTAGGCACAGGGGGTGTCACAGATACGCAGTATTTT
CASTLGTGGVTDTQYF
>TRBV6-1|NA|TRBJ1-3|NA
TGTGCCAGCAGTGAAGGTCGGTCTTACTCTGGAAACACCATATATTTT
CASSEGRSYSGNTIYF
>TRBV5-4|NA|TRBJ1-3|NA
TGTGCCAGCGGAGCTGGAAACACCATATATTTT
CASGAGNTIYF
>TRBV11-2|NA|TRBJ1-6|NA
TGTGCCAGCAGCCGCACCGGGGGACTAGTAGATTCACCCCTCCACTTT
CASSRTGGLVDSPLHF
>TRBV11-3|TRBD2|TRBJ2-3|NA
TGTGCCAGCAGCCGCGACGGGGGGACAGATACGCAGTATTTT
CASSRDGGTDTQYF
>TRBV2|NA|TRBJ1-2|NA
TGTGCCAGCAGACCCCGCAATCTAAACTATGGCTACACCTTC
CASRPRNLNYGYTF
>TRBV7-2|NA|TRBJ2-7|many
TGTGCCAGCAGCTTAGGGGGGGGCAACTACGAGCAGTACTTC
CASSLGGGNYEQYF
>TRBV6-4|TRBD1|TRBJ2-1|NA
TGTGCCAGCAGTTACAGGGGAGATGGTGAGCAGTTCTTC
CASSYRGDGEQFF
>TRBV6-5|TRBD1|TRBJ2-3|NA
TGTGCCAGCAGGGTTTGGGGACAGAGGACAGATACGCAGTATTTT
CASRVWGQRTDTQYF
>TRBV2|TRBD1|TRBJ1-1|NA
TGTGCCAGCAGGCCCCGGGACAGTCTGAACACTGAAGCTTTCTTT
CASRPRDSLNTEAFF
>TRBV30|TRBD1|TRBJ1-3|NA
TGTGCCTGGATGTTGCAGGGGGCTGTGTACACCATATATTTT
CAWMLQGAVYTIYF
>TRBV10-2|TRBD1|TRBJ1-2|once
TGCGCCAGCGCCTCACAGGGGATCTATGGCTACACCTTC
CASASQGIYGYTF
>TRBV7-9|NA|TRBJ2-5|NA
TGTGCCAGCAGCCCCACCCTAGGGGTGGCAGAGACCCAGTACTTC
CASSPTLGVAETQYF
>TRBV11-2|NA|TRBJ2-3|NA
TGTGCCAGCAGCTTCACCGGGACAGATACGCAGTATTTT
CASSFTGTDTQYF
>TRBV7-2|TRBD1|TRBJ1-6|once
TGTGCCAGCAGCTTTATAGGACAGGACTCACCCCTCCACTTT
CASSFIGQDSPLHF
>TRBV28|NA|TRBJ2-1|NA
TGTGCCAGCAGTTTAACGACAGACCCCAATGAGCAGTTCTTC
CASSLTTDPNEQFF
>TRBV18|TRBD2|TRBJ2-2|NA
TGTGCCAGCTCACCCCGGACTAGTGGCACCGGGGAGCTGTTTTTT
CASSPRTSGTGELFF
>TRBV14|NA|TRBJ1-2|NA
TGTGCCAGCAGTCAAATCAGCGGGTGGAACTATGGCTACACCTTC
CASSQISGWNYGYTF
>TRBV18|NA|TRBJ1-5|NA
TGTGCCAGCTCATTTCCCTTCGATCAGCCCCAGCATTTT
CASSFPFDQPQHF
>TRBV13|TRBD1|TRBJ1-1|NA
TGTGCCAGCAGCTTGGGGGGACAGAAAGCTTTCTTT
CASSLGGQKAFF
>TRBV2|NA|TRBJ2-2|few
TGTGCCAGCAGTTACGGCCTCAAAGGGGGCACCGGGGAGCTGTTTTTT
CASSYGLKGGTGELFF
>TRBV7-9|TRBD1|TRBJ1-2|NA
TGTGCCAGCATCCGGACAGGGGCTAACTATGGCTACACCTTC
CASIRTGANYGYTF
>TRBV6-1|NA|TRBJ1-4|NA
TGTGCCAGCAGTGAAGGGGCAACTAAACTGTTTTTT
CASSEGATKLFF
>TRBV4-1|TRBD1|TRBJ1-5|few
TGCGCCAGCAGCCAGCAGACAGGGGGTTATCAGCCCCAGCATTTT
CASSQQTGGYQPQHF
>TRBV3-1/TRBV3-2|TRBD1|TRBJ1-2|NA
TGTGCCAGCAGCCCGCCGACAGGGTATGGCTACACCTTC
CASSPPTGYGYTF
>TRBV5-6|NA|TRBJ1-2|NA
TGTGCCAGCAGCTCGGGGGGGCTCTATGGCTACACCTTC
CASSSGGLYGYTF
>TRBV7-9|NA|TRBJ1-6|NA
TGTGCCAGCAGTCGAGGGGGACTAAATAATTCACCCCTCCACTTT
CASSRGGLNNSPLHF
>TRBV11-2|NA|TRBJ1-5|NA
TGTGCCAGCAGCCCAGGGCGTAGCAATCAGCCCCAGCATTTT
CASSPGRSNQPQHF